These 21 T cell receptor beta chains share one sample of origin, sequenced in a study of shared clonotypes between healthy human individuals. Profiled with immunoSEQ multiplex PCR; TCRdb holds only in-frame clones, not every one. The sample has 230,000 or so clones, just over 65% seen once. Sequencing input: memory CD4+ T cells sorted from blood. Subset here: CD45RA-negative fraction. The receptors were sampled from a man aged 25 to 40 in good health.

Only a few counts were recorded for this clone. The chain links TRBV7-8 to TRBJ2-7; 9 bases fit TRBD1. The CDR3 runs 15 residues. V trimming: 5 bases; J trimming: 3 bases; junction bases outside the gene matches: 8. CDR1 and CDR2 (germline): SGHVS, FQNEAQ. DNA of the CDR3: TGTGCCAGCAGCCTAACGGACAGGGGAGACTACGAGCAGTACTTC. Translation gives CASSLTDRGDYEQYF.

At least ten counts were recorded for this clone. CDR3: CASSLRIRDRASYEQYF. For the CDR3, the DNA is TGTGCCAGCAGCTTACGCATCCGGGACAGGGCGTCCTACGAGCAGTACTTC. The chain combines TRBV7-8 with TRBJ2-7; TRBD1 matches 9 bases. Germline trimming cut 2 bases from V and 1 base from J; bases unmatched to any gene: 9. This CDR3 spans 17 amino acids. Germline CDR1 and CDR2: SGHVS and FQNEAQ. The variable domain in full, with the rest retrieved from reference TRBV7-8 and TRBJ2-7, is GAGVSQSPRYKVAKRGQDVALRCDPISGHVSLFWYQQALGQGPEFLTYFQNEAQLDKSGLPSDRFFAERPEGSVSTLKIQRTQQEDSAVYLCASSLRIRDRASYEQYFGPGTRLTVT.

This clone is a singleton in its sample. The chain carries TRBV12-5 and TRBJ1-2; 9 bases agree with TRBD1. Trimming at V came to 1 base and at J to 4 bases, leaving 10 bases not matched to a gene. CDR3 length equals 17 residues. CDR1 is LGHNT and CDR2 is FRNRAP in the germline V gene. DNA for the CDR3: TGTGCTAGTGGTTTGGACCCCCGGACAGGGGTATCCTATGGCTACACCTTC. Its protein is CASGLDPRTGVSYGYTF.

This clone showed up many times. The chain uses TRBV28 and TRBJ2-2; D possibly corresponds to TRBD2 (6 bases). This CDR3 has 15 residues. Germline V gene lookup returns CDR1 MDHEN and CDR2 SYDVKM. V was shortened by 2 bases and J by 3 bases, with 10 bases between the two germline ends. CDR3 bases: TGTGCCAGCAGTTTACCGGGGGAGGACACCGGGGAGCTGTTTTTT. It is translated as CASSLPGEDTGELFF. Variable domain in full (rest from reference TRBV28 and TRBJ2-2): DVKVTQSSRYLVKRTGEKVFLECVQDMDHENMFWYRQDPGLGLRLIYFSYDVKMKEKGDIPEGYSVSREKKERFSLILESASTNQTSMYLCASSLPGEDTGELFFGEGSRLTVL.

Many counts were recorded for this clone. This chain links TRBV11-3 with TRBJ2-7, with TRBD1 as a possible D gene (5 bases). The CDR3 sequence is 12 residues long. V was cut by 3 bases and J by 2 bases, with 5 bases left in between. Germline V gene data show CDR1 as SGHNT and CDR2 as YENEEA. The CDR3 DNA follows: TGTGCCAGCAGCTTGGACACCTACGAGCAGTACTTC. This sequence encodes CASSLDTYEQYF. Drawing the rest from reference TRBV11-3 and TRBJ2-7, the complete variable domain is EAGVVQSPRYKIIEKKQPVAFWCNPISGHNTLYWYLQNLGQGPELLIRYENEEAVDDSQLPKDRFSAERLKGVDSTLKIQPAELGDSAVYLCASSLDTYEQYFGPGTRLTVT.

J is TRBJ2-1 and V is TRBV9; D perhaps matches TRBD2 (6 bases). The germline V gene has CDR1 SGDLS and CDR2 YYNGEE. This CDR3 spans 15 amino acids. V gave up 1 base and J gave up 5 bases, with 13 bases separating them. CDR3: CASSVLSTSDNEQFF. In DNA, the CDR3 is TGTGCCAGCAGCGTACTATCGACTAGTGACAATGAGCAGTTCTTC.

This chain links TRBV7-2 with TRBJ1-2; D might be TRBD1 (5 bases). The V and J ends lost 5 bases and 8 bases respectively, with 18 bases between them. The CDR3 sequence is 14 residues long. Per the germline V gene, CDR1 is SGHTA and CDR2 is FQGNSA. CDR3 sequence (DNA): TGTGCCAGCAGCCCGGCGGGAGGGGTCGGCGGCTACACCTTC. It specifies CASSPAGGVGGYTF.

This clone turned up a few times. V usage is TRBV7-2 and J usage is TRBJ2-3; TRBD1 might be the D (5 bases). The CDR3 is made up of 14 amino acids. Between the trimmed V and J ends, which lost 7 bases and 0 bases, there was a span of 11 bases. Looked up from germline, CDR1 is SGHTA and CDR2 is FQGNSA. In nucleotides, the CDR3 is TGTGCCAGCACCCGACAGCCTAGCACAGATACGCAGTATTTT. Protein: CASTRQPSTDTQYF.

The CDR3: CASSVPGGISYNEQFF. CDR3 DNA sequence: TGTGCCAGCAGTGTCCCGGGAGGGATCTCCTACAATGAGCAGTTCTTC. The chain is built from TRBV25-1 and TRBJ2-1; TRBD2 agrees at 8 bases. The J segment lost 0 bases and the V segment lost 4 bases, leaving 5 bases of the junction unmatched. The CDR3 has 16 residues. CDR1 and CDR2 (germline): MGHDK, SYGVNS.

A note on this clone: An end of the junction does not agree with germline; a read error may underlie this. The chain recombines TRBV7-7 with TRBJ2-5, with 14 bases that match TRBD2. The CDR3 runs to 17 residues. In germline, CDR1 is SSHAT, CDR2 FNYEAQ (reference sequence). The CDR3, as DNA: TGTGCTAGCAGCCCGACTAGCGGGAGGGCTGCTCAAGAGACCCAGTACTTC. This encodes CASSPTSGRAAQETQYF.

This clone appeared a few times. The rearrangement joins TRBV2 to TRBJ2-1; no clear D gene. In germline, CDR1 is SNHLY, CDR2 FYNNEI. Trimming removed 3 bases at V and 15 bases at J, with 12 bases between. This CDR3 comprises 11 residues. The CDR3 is CASSDYLSPFF. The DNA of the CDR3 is TGTGCCAGCAGTGACTACCTCAGCCCGTTCTTC.

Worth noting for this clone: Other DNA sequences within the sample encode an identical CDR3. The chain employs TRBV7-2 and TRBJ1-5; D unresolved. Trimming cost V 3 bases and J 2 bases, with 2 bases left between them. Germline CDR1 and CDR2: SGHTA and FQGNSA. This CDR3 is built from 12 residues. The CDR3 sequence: CASSFGNQPQHF. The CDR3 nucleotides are TGTGCCAGCAGCTTCGGCAATCAGCCCCAGCATTTT.

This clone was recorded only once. The CDR3: CSVVQPPYEQYF. CDR3 nucleotide sequence: TGCAGCGTTGTCCAACCTCCCTACGAGCAGTACTTC. The genes are TRBV29-1 and TRBJ2-7; D gene uncertain. Germline V gene sequence: CDR1 SQVTM, CDR2 ANQGSEA. The CDR3 runs to 12 residues. Between the trimmed V and J ends, which lost 4 bases and 2 bases, there was a span of 9 bases.

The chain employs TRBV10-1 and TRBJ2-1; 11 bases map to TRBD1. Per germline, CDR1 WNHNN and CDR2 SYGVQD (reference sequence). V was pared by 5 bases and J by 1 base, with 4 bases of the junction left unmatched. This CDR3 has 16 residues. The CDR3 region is CASSPGTGGSYNEQFF. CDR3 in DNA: TGCGCCAGCAGTCCCGGGACAGGGGGTTCCTACAATGAGCAGTTCTTC.

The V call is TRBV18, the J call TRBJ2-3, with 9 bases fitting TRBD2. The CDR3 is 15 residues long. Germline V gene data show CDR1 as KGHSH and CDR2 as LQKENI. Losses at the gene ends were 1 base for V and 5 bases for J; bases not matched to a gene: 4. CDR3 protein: CASSPLAGVIDTQYF. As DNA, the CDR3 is TGTGCCAGCTCACCACTAGCGGGAGTGATAGATACGCAGTATTTT.

CDR3 nucleotides: TGCGCCAGCAGTCGGACTAGCGGGAGTGATACGCAGTATTTT. Protein: CASSRTSGSDTQYF. V usage is TRBV5-1 and J usage is TRBJ2-3; 13 bases are a match to TRBD2. The V and J ends lost 5 bases and 6 bases, in that order; junction bases with no gene match: 3. Germline V gene data show CDR1 as SGHRS and CDR2 as YFSETQ. The CDR3 covers 14 residues.

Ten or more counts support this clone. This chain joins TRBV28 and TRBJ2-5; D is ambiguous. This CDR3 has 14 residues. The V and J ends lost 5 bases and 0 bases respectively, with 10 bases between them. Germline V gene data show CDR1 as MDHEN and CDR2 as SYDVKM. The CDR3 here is CASSRRVDQETQYF. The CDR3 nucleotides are TGTGCCAGCAGTCGCCGGGTAGACCAAGAGACCCAGTACTTC. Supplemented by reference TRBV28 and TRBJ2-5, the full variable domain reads DVKVTQSSRYLVKRTGEKVFLECVQDMDHENMFWYRQDPGLGLRLIYFSYDVKMKEKGDIPEGYSVSREKKERFSLILESASTNQTSMYLCASSRRVDQETQYFGPGTRLLVL.

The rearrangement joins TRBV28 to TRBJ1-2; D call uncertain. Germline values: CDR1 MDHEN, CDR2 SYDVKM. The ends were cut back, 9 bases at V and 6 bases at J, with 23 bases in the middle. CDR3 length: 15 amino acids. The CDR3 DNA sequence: TGTGCCAGTCACGTTTGGGCCGGAGTAAAAGATGGCTACACCTTC. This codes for CASHVWAGVKDGYTF.

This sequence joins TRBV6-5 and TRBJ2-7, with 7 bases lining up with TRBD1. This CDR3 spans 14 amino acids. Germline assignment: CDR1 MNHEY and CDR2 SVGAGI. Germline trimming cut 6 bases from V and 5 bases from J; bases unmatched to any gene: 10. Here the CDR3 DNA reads TGTGCCAGCAGATCGGGACAGTATATCCACGAGCAGTACTTC. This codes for CASRSGQYIHEQYF.

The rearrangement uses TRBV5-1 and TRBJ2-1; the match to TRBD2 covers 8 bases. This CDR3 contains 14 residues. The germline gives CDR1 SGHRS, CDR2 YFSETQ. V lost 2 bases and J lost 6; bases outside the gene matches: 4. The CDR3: CASSFQTSGNEQFF. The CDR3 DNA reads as TGCGCCAGCAGCTTTCAAACTAGCGGCAATGAGCAGTTCTTC.

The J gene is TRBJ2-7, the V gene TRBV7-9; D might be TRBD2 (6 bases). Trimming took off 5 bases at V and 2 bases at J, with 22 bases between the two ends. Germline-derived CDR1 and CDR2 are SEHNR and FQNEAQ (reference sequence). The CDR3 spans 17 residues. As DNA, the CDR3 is TGTGCCAGCAGCCGAAACCAGGGCGGGACTTTTACCTACGAGCAGTACTTC. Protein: CASSRNQGGTFTYEQYF.